These 14 T cell receptor beta chains share one sample of origin, sequenced in a study of shared clonotypes between healthy human individuals. The table came from immunoSEQ multiplex PCR; TCRdb's copy has only in-frame clones and leaves some out. This table has roughly 650,000 clones, about 96% appearing once. The specimen sequenced was naive CD4+ T cells sorted from blood. Stated subset: CD45RA+ positively selected. The receptors were gathered from a woman in her 30s in good health.

The rearrangement links TRBV5-1 to TRBJ2-5; either TRBD1 or TRBD2 may supply D (5 bases each). Germline CDR1 is SGHRS and CDR2 is YFSETQ. V lost 3 bases and J lost 2, with 14 bases in between. The CDR3 length is 15 residues. CDR3 region: CASSSLGTAQETQYF. CDR3 in DNA: TGCGCCAGCAGCTCTCTAGGGACGGCTCAAGAGACCCAGTACTTC.

The chain links TRBV5-5 to TRBJ2-7; maybe TRBD1 (7 bases). The V and J ends lost 3 bases and 3 bases respectively, with 13 bases between them. Germline V CDR1 and CDR2: SGHKS, YYEKEE (reference sequence). CDR3 length equals 14 residues. This CDR3 is CASSYPQGGYEQYF. CDR3 bases: TGTGCCAGCAGCTACCCTCAGGGGGGCTACGAGCAGTACTTC.

V and J are TRBV7-7 and TRBJ2-5; 8 nucleotides align to TRBD2. After removal of 5 bases from V and 5 bases from J, the junction contained 10 bases not matched to a gene. The CDR3 runs 15 residues. Germline CDR1 reads SSHAT; CDR2 reads FNYEAQ (reference sequence). The CDR3, as DNA: TGTGCCAGCAGCCTCCGGCTAGCGGGCGAGGAGACCCAGTACTTC. Residues: CASSLRLAGEETQYF.

The rearrangement uses TRBV11-2 and TRBJ2-2; D is undetermined. V gave up 2 bases and J gave up 7 bases, with 11 bases separating them. Germline V gene sequence: CDR1 SGHAT, CDR2 FQNNGV. This CDR3 spans 14 amino acids. The CDR3: CASSLRPTGGELFF. The CDR3, as DNA: TGTGCCAGCAGCTTACGTCCTACTGGCGGGGAGCTGTTTTTT.

The chain has TRBV5-1 and TRBJ2-5; weak D call: TRBD2 (7 bases). The CDR3 contains 13 residues. With 1 base removed from V and 11 bases from J, the gap between germline ends came to 15 bases. In germline, CDR1 is SGHRS, CDR2 YFSETQ. For the CDR3, the DNA is TGCGCCAGCAGCTTGTCGGGGGGCGTTGAGCAGTACTTC. Translating gives CASSLSGGVEQYF.

V is TRBV6-5 and J is TRBJ1-4, with 11 bases aligning to TRBD1. V gave up 4 bases and J gave up 7 bases; unmatched junction bases: 5. This CDR3 comprises 15 residues. The germline gives CDR1 MNHEY, CDR2 SVGAGI. CDR3 amino acids: CASSSRTGGGEKLFF. The CDR3 nucleotides are TGTGCCAGCAGTTCCCGGACAGGGGGCGGTGAAAAACTGTTTTTT.

The chain is built from TRBV5-6 and TRBJ2-2; TRBD1 aligns across 8 bases. CDR3 length: 15 amino acids. Germline CDR1 and CDR2: SGHDT and YYEEEE. The V segment lost 6 bases and the J segment 3 bases; nucleotides outside the gene matches: 7. The CDR3 reads CASTLNRGYTGELFF. The DNA for the CDR3 is TGTGCCAGCACCCTGAACAGGGGGTACACCGGGGAGCTGTTTTTT.

The chain links TRBV18 to TRBJ1-5, with 7 bases identical to TRBD1. The CDR3 runs 14 residues. Germline assignment: CDR1 KGHSH and CDR2 LQKENI. V lost 2 bases, J lost 5 bases, and 3 bases stayed unmatched. CDR3 in amino acids: CASSPTGVDQPQHF. The CDR3 bases are TGTGCCAGCTCACCAACAGGGGTGGATCAGCCCCAGCATTTT.

The chain employs TRBV2 and TRBJ2-3; either TRBD1 or TRBD2 may fit D (7 bases each). This CDR3 comprises 15 residues. Germline values: CDR1 SNHLY, CDR2 FYNNEI. Between the trimmed V and J ends, which lost 8 bases and 6 bases, there was a span of 21 bases. CDR3 loop: CASLSGTAHPDTQYF. CDR3 sequence (DNA): TGTGCCAGCCTGAGCGGGACAGCGCATCCCGATACGCAGTATTTT.

In DNA form, the CDR3 reads TGTGCCAGCAGTTTATTAAACAGGGGGCTTAACTATGGCTACACCTTC. Its protein product is CASSLLNRGLNYGYTF. The chain combines TRBV27 with TRBJ1-2; 9 nucleotides agree with TRBD1. Trimming at V came to 1 base and at J to 1 base, leaving 4 bases not matched to a gene. The germline CDR1 and CDR2 sequences are MNHEY and SMNVEV (reference sequence). This CDR3 has 16 amino acids.

The chain employs TRBV6-6 and TRBJ2-3, with 10 bases that match TRBD2. Unmatched junction bases numbered 5, after V lost 6 bases and J lost 5 bases. The CDR3 has 14 residues. Germline CDR1 is MNHNY and CDR2 is SVGAGI (reference sequence). CDR3 in amino acids: CASSWTSGQDTQYF. The CDR3 region has the DNA TGTGCCAGCAGCTGGACTAGCGGCCAAGATACGCAGTATTTT.

The chain has TRBV7-6 and TRBJ1-1; 8 bases map to TRBD1. This CDR3 contains 16 residues. J lost 3 bases, V lost 5 bases, and 11 bases had no gene match. The germline V gene has CDR1 SGHVS and CDR2 FNYEAQ. In DNA, the CDR3 is TGTGCCAGCAGCCACCCCGGGACAGGCTCTGACACTGAAGCTTTCTTT. The encoded protein is CASSHPGTGSDTEAFF.

The V and J genes are TRBV5-1 and TRBJ2-7; a weak D match, TRBD1 (5 bases). In germline, CDR1 is SGHRS, CDR2 YFSETQ. This CDR3 comprises 14 residues. V was shortened by 4 bases and J by 0 bases, with 11 bases between the two germline ends. CDR3 region: CASSPRGSSYEQYF. DNA of the CDR3: TGCGCCAGCAGCCCAAGGGGCAGCTCCTACGAGCAGTACTTC.

This clone was seen only once. The rearrangement uses TRBV7-2 and TRBJ2-2; TRBD2 agrees at 7 bases. Germline CDR1 is SGHTA and CDR2 is FQGNSA. The CDR3 sequence is 16 residues long. Germline trimming cut 5 bases from V and 6 bases from J; bases unmatched to any gene: 12. CDR3: CASSPGGRKRAGELFF. The CDR3 bases are TGTGCCAGCAGCCCGGGGGGTAGGAAACGGGCCGGGGAGCTGTTTTTT.